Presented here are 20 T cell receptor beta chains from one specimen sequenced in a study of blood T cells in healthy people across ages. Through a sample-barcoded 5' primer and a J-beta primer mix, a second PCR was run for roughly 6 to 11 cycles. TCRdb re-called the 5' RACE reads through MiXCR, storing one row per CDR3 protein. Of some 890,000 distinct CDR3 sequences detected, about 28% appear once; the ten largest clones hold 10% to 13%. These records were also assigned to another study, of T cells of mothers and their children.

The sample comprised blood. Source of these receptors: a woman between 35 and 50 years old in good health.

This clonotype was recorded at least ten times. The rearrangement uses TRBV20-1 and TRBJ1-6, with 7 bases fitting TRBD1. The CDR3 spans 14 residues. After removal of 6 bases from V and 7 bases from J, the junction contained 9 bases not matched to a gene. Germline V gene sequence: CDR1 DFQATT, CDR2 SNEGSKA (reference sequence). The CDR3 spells CSARRGGLNSPLHF. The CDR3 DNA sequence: TGCAGTGCCCGGAGAGGGGGCCTGAATTCACCCCTCCACTTT.

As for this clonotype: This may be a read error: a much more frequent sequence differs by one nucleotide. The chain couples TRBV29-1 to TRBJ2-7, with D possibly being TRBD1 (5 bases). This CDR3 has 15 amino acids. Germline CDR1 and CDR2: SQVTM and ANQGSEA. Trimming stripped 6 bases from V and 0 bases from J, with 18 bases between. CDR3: CSVKGNSFISYEQYF. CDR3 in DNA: TGCAGCGTGAAGGGGAACAGCTTTATCTCCTACGAGCAGTACTTC.

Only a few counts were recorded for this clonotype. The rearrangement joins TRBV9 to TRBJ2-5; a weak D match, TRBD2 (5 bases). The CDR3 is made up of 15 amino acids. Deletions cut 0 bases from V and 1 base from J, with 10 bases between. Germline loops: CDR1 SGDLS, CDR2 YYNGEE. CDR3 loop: CASSVVGAVQETQYF. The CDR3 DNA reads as TGTGCCAGCAGCGTAGTAGGAGCGGTCCAAGAGACCCAGTACTTC.

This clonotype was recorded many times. The CDR3 spells CASTYRLAGETQYF. CDR3 bases: TGCGCCAGCACGTATAGACTAGCAGGGGAGACCCAGTACTTC. The V gene is TRBV5-1, the J gene TRBJ2-5; 7 positions agree with TRBD2. The CDR3 extends over 14 amino acids. Germline V gene data show CDR1 as SGHRS and CDR2 as YFSETQ. Unmatched junction bases numbered 10, after V lost 6 bases and J lost 5 bases.

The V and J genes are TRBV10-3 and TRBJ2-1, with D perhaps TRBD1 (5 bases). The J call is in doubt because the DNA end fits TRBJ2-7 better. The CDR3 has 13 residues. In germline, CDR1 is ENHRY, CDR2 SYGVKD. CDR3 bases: TGTGCCATCAGCAGGGAAGGCACCTACGAGCAGTACTTC. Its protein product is CAISREGTYEQYF.

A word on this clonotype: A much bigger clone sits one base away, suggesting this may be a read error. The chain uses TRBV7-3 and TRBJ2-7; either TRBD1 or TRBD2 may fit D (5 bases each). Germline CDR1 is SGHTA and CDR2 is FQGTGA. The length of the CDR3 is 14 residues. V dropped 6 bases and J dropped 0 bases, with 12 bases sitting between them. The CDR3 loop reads CASRLDSSSYEQYF. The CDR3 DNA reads TGTGCCAGCAGACTAGACAGTAGCTCCTACGAGCAGTACTTC.

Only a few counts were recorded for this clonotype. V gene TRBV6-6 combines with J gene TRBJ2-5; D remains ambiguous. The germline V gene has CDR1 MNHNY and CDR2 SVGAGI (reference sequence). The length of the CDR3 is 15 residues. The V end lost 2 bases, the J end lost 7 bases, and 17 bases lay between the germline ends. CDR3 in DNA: TGTGCCAGCAGTTACCGGGTTGGGATCCGAGGGACCCAGTACTTC. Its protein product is CASSYRVGIRGTQYF.

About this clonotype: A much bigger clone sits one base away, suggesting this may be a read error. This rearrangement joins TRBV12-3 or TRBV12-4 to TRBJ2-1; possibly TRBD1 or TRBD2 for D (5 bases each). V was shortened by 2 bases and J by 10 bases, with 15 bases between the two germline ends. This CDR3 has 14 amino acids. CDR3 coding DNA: TGTGCCAGCAGTTTATTCGGGACCTCCTACGAGCAGTTCTTC. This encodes CASSLFGTSYEQFF.

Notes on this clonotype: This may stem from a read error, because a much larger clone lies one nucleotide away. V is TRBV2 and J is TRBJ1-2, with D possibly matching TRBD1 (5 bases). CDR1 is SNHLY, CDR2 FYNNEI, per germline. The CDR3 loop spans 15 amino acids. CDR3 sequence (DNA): TGTGCCTGCAGTGAAGGGCAGGGAGGGAACTATGGCCACACCTTC. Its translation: CACSEGQGGNYGHTF.

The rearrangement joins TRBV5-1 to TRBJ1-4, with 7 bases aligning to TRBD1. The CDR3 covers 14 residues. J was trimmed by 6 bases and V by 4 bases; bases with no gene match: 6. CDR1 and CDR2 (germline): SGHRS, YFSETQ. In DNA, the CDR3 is TGCGCCAGCAGCATAGACAGGGTGGATGAAAAACTGTTTTTT. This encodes CASSIDRVDEKLFF.

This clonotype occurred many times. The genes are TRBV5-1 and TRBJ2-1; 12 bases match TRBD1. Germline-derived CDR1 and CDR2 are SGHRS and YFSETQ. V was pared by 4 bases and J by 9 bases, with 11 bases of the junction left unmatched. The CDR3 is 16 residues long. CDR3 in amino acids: CASSVSGTGGGIEQFF. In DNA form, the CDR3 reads TGCGCCAGCAGCGTTTCCGGGACAGGGGGCGGGATTGAGCAGTTCTTC. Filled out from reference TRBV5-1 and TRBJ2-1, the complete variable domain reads KAGVTQTPRYLIKTRGQQVTLSCSPISGHRSVSWYQQTPGQGLQFLFEYFSETQRNKGNFPGRFSGRQFSNSRSEMNVSTLELGDSALYLCASSVSGTGGGIEQFFGPGTRLTVL.

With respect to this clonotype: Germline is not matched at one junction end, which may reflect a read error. The chain's CDR3 is CASSSSGNQETQYF. CDR3 nucleotides: TGTGCTAGCAGCTCTTCCGGGAACCAAGAGACCCAGTACTTC. V usage is TRBV7-7 and J usage is TRBJ2-5; perhaps TRBD2 as D (5 bases). Germline values: CDR1 SSHAT, CDR2 FNYEAQ (reference sequence). The CDR3 extends over 14 amino acids.

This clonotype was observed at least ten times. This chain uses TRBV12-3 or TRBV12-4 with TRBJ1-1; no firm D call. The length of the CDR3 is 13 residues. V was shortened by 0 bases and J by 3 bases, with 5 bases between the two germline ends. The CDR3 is CASSLAPHTEAFF. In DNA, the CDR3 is TGTGCCAGCAGTTTAGCTCCTCACACTGAAGCTTTCTTT.

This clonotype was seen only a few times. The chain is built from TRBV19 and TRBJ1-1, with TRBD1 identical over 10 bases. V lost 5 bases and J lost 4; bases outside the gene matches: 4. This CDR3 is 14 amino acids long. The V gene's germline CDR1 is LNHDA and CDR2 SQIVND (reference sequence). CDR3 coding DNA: TGTGCCAGTAGTGCCGGGACAGGGGTCACTGAAGCTTTCTTT. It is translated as CASSAGTGVTEAFF.

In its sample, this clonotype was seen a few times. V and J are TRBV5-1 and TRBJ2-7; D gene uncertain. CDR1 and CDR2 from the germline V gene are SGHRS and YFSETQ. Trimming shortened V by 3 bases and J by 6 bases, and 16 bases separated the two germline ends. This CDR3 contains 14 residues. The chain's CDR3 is CASSSETRPGEQYF. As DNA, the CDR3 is TGCGCCAGCAGCTCCGAGACCAGGCCCGGCGAGCAGTACTTC.

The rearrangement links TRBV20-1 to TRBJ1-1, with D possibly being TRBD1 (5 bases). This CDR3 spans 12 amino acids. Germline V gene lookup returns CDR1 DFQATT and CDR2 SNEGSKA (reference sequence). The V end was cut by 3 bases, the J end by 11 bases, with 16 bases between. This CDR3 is CSASRDGMRAFF. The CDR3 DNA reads TGCAGTGCTAGTCGGGACGGGATGAGGGCTTTCTTT.

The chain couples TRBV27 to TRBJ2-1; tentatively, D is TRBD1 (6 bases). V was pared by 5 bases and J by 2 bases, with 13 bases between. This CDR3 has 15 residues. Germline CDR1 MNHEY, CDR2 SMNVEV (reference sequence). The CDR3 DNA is TGTGCCAGCAGTCTAAACCCAGGGGCCTACAATGAGCAGTTCTTC. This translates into CASSLNPGAYNEQFF.

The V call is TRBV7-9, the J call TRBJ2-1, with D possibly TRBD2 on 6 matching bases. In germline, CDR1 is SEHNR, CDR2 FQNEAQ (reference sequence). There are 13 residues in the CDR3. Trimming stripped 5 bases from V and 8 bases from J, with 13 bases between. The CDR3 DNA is TGTGCCAGCAGCCCCCCGCGGGGCTATGAGCAGTTCTTC. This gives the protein CASSPPRGYEQFF. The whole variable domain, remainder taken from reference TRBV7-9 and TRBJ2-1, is DTGVSQNPRHKITKRGQNVTFRCDPISEHNRLYWYRQTLGQGPEFLTYFQNEAQLEKSRLLSDRFSAERPKGSFSTLEIQRTEQGDSAMYLCASSPPRGYEQFFGPGTRLTVL.

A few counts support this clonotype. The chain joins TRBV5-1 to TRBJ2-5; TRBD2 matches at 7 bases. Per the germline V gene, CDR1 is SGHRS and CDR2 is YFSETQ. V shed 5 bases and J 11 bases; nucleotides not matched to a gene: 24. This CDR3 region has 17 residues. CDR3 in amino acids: CASSSGRWEGRYDEQYF. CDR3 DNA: TGCGCCAGCAGTTCCGGACGGTGGGAGGGGCGCTACGATGAGCAGTACTTC.

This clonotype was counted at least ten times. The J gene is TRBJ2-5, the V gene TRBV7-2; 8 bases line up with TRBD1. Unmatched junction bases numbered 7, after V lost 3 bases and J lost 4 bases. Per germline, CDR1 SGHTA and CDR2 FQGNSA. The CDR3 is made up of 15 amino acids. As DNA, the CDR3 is TGTGCCAGCAGCTTGGACAGGGTGAGGGGAGAGACCCAGTACTTC. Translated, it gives CASSLDRVRGETQYF. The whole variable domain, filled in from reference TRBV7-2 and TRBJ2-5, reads GAGVSQSPSNKVTEKGKDVELRCDPISGHTALYWYRQSLGQGLEFLIYFQGNSAPDKSGLPSDRFSAERTGGSVSTLTIQRTQQEDSAVYLCASSLDRVRGETQYFGPGTRLLVL.